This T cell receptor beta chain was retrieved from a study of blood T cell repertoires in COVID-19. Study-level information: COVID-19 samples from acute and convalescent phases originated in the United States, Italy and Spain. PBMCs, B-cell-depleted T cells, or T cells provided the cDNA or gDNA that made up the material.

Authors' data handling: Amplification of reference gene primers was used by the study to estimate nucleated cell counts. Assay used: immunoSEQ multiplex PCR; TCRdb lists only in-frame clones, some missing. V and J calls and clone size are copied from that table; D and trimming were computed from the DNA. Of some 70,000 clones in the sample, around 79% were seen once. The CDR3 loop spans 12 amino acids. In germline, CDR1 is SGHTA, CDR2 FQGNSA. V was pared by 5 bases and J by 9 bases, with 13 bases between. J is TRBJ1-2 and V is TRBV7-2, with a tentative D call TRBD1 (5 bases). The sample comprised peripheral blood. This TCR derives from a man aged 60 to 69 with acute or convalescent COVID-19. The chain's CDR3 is CASSPLSGSYTF. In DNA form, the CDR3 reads TGTGCCAGCAGCCCGTTGTCAGGGAGCTACACCTTC.